The present entry profiles one TCR beta chain with its context. Its antigen is unidentified. These data belong to a study of T-cell reconstitution after alpha-beta-depleted transplantation in children. Broader study findings: Newly generated T cells supplied most T-cell counts and diversity one year post-transplant. The origin of high day-60 TCRbeta diversity in some patients lay in surviving recipient T cells and thymic progenitors. About two months after transplant, alpha-beta T cells reportedly came from several hundred expanded graft clones.

V dropped 4 bases and J dropped 0; count of bases not matched to a gene: 4. The CDR3 sequence is 14 residues long. Germline CDR1 is SGHRS and CDR2 is YFSETQ. TCRbeta library construction was performed incorporating unique molecular identifiers. TCRdb fed the PCR reads into MiXCR, producing one record per CDR3 protein. Found here are 610,000 or so distinct CDR3 sequences, 25% to 30% of them singletons; the top ten hold just over 35%. The TCR sequence derives from a boy under three years old with Wiskott-Aldrich syndrome, due to receive a stem cell transplant. J is TRBJ2-7 and V is TRBV5-1; 7 nucleotides match TRBD2. The source material was PBMCs, sampled before TCRalphabeta/CD19-depleted stem cell transplant. The CDR3 DNA follows: TGCGCCAGCAGCCAGACTAGCTCCTCCTACGAGCAGTACTTC. It yields the protein CASSQTSSSYEQYF.